Sequencing of this T cell receptor beta chain was carried out in a study of CD8 T cells in Susac syndrome (dated by TCRdb to between 2018 and 2020). For context, the study as a whole: The study used repertoire sequencing to test whether antigen drove CD8+ T cell activation and differentiation in Susac syndrome. The clonality of the CD8+ T cell repertoire was compared across approximately 12 healthy donors, 14 Susac syndrome patients and roughly 15 multiple sclerosis patients.

Peripheral blood CD8+ and CD4+ T cells from healthy donors, Susac syndrome patients and multiple sclerosis patients were profiled using high-throughput TCR beta sequencing. Multiple sclerosis controls were treatment-naive patients with stable or active relapsing-remitting disease fulfilling revised McDonald criteria. Bulk CD8+ and CD4+ T cells were purified by magnetic negative isolation, while CD8+ TEMRA cells were enriched using FACS. Blood was drawn into EDTA tubes, processed within 24 hours, and PBMCs were isolated by density gradient centrifugation. PBMCs intended for TCR sequencing were frozen in liquid nitrogen and were later thawed in a 37 degrees C water bath. The sorted or isolated CD4+, CD8+ and CD8+ TEMRA cells had a purity of 90% or higher. CDR1 MNHEY and CDR2 SMNVEV are derived from the germline V gene (reference sequence). The V end loses 8 bases and the J end loses 0 bases, and a stretch of 11 bases separates them. The CDR3 sequence holds 13 residues, the cysteine and phenylalanine included. The DNA shown is the 39-base CDR3, in frame from base 1.

General study outcomes and caveats: The TCR sequencing and HLA analysis was acknowledged to have included a relatively small number of individuals.

RNA was extracted using the RNeasy kit, and roughly 0.5 to 1 ug of the RNA was reverse transcribed with random hexamers. The immunoSEQ multiplex PCR assay, covering 54 Vbeta and 13 Jbeta segments, was used to amplify TCR beta CDR3 regions. Bias from PCR amplification was corrected by using a synthetic template baseline for primer optimization and for computational correction. The study's own analysis went as follows. Reads were annotated to V, D and J genes per IMGT and analyzed with immunoSEQ Analyzer, keeping only productive sequences. Clonality was calculated as one minus the Shannon entropy normalized by log2 of the number of productive unique sequences. Public and private clones were assessed among the 100 most prevalent clones of each patient and control. Clones were defined as Susac-specific when absent from the healthy and MS cohorts, from approximately 970 published viral clones and from other ImmuneACCESS disease sequences. The public reads were run again by TCRdb, first through fastp at Q25 and then through MiXCR, and only productive beta chains were kept. Every entry covers one CDR3 protein and lists the most common genes and DNA from its rows. It is TCRdb's table, rather than the study itself, that gives the V and J calls and clone size. Recorded for this sample are under 200,000 distinct CDR3 sequences; roughly 95% of them occurred a single time. The ten largest make up 0.15% to 0.2% of the sample.

Concerning this clonotype itself: The antigen it recognizes is unknown. No base quality values were provided; no much bigger clone lies one nucleotide off.

Sequencing was done on a sample of CD8+ T cells from PBMCs. This TCR derives from a human donor with multiple sclerosis. The rearranged segments are TRBV27 and TRBJ2-7; D gene: possibly TRBD2, on 6 matching bases. CDR3 region: CASVGGISYEQYF. The nucleotides are TGTGCCAGCGTCGGGGGTATCTCCTACGAGCAGTACTTC.